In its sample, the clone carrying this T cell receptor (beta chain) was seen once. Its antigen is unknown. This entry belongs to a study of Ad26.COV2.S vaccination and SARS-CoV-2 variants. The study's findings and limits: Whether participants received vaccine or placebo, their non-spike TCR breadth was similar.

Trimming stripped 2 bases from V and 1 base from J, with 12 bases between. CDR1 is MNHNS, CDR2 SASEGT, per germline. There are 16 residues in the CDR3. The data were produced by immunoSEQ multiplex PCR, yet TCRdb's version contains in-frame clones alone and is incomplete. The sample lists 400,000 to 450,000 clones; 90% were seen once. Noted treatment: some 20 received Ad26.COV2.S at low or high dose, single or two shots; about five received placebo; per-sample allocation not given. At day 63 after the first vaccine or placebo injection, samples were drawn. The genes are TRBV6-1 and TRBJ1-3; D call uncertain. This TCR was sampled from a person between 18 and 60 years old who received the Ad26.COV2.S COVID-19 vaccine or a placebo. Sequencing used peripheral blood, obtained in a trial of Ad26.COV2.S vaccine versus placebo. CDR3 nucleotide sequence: TGTGCCAGCAGTGAATCCCTCGGGATATCTGGAAACACCATATATTTT. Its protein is CASSESLGISGNTIYF.